The clone carrying this TCR beta chain was seen once. What it binds is unknown. The data originate from a study of cytomegalovirus exposure and HLA in healthy donors. The CDR3 is made up of 14 amino acids. The V gene's germline CDR1 is SNHLY and CDR2 FYNNEI. V was shortened by 8 bases and J by 0 bases, with 13 bases between the two germline ends. Only in-frame clones appear in the TCRdb table, and some are missing; sequencing was by immunoSEQ multiplex PCR. Among 150,000 to 200,000 clones listed, 86% were seen once. Study results and limitations: CMV antigen specificity of a few CMV-associated chains was confirmed in vitro.

The V and J genes are TRBV2 and TRBJ1-1, with a weak D call TRBD1 (5 bases). Input material: PBMCs. The clonotype originates from a woman aged 18-29 years in good health and CMV-seronegative. The CDR3 DNA sequence: TGTGCCAGCGGGGAGGGGAGCATGAACACTGAAGCTTTCTTT. This encodes CASGEGSMNTEAFF.